Below, 30 T cell receptor beta chains from the same sample are listed, as sequenced in a study of blood T cell repertoires in COVID-19. Sequenced by immunoSEQ multiplex PCR; TCRdb stores in-frame clones only, minus some. In the table there are more than 450,000 clones, 87% of which are singletons. The source material was PBMCs or T cells enriched from blood (not recorded which). These receptors all stem from a woman aged 18 to 35 who had recovered from COVID-19.

This clone occurred once. The chain recombines TRBV7-3 with TRBJ2-5, with TRBD2 as a possible D gene (6 bases). Per the germline V gene, CDR1 is SGHTA and CDR2 is FQGTGA. Between the trimmed V and J ends, which lost 2 bases and 2 bases, there was a span of 12 bases. The CDR3 runs 15 residues. CDR3 residues: CASSLYGLRQETQYF. CDR3 DNA: TGTGCCAGCAGCTTATACGGACTAAGACAAGAGACCCAGTACTTC.

This chain connects TRBV6-5 to TRBJ1-4, with 9 positions matching TRBD1. Trimming at V came to 9 bases and at J to 4 bases, leaving 6 bases not matched to a gene. CDR1 and CDR2 from the germline V gene are MNHEY and SVGAGI. The CDR3 consists of 14 residues. This chain's CDR3 is CASNRDRDNEKLFF. As DNA, the CDR3 is TGTGCCAGTAACCGGGACAGGGATAATGAAAAACTGTTTTTT.

The J gene is TRBJ1-5, the V gene TRBV3-1 (or the pseudogene TRBV3-2); possible D gene TRBD1, 5 bases. The germline CDR1 and CDR2 sequences are LGHDT and YNNKEL (reference sequence). The CDR3 length is 11 residues. Trimming left V 3 bases short and J 11 bases short, with 8 bases between. CDR3 sequence (DNA): TGTGCCAGCAGCCAGGGGGGAACCCAGCATTTT. This codes for CASSQGGTQHF.

J is TRBJ1-5 and V is TRBV4-1; TRBD1 might be the D (5 bases). Germline values: CDR1 MGHRA, CDR2 YSYEKL. V was trimmed by 1 base and J by 9 bases, leaving 19 bases between them. There are 16 residues in the CDR3. The CDR3 reads CASSQAPPDGQGPQHF. CDR3 DNA: TGCGCCAGCAGCCAAGCCCCCCCGGACGGTCAGGGGCCCCAGCATTTT.

This clone was seen a handful of times. The chain links TRBV4-1 to TRBJ1-1; weak D call: TRBD1 (6 bases). The germline CDR1 and CDR2 sequences are MGHRA and YSYEKL. This CDR3 spans 17 amino acids. V lost 4 bases, J lost 0 bases, and 18 bases lay in between. The CDR3 here is CASSLKSAGQMNTEAFF. The CDR3, as DNA: TGCGCCAGCAGCCTAAAAAGTGCCGGACAGATGAACACTGAAGCTTTCTTT.

For the CDR3, the DNA is TGTGCCAGCAGCTTAGAGGGGGCCAATGAGCAGTTCTTC. It specifies CASSLEGANEQFF. This chain connects TRBV7-3 to TRBJ2-1, with TRBD1 matching 7 bases. Germline CDR1 is SGHTA and CDR2 is FQGTGA. Germline trimming cut 2 bases from V and 6 bases from J; bases unmatched to any gene: 1. The CDR3 runs 13 residues.

This clone was seen a few times. This rearrangement joins TRBV28 to TRBJ1-3; D might be TRBD1 (6 bases). Germline values: CDR1 MDHEN, CDR2 SYDVKM. The CDR3 consists of 13 residues. Trimming removed 8 bases at V and 4 bases at J, with 12 bases between. The CDR3 nucleotides are TGTGCCAGCGAAGGGGGTTTCGGAAACACCATATATTTT. Its protein is CASEGGFGNTIYF.

The chain uses TRBV27 and TRBJ1-6; D is uncertain. V gave up 3 bases and J gave up 0 bases, with 9 bases separating them. The CDR3 has 16 residues. CDR1 and CDR2 (germline): MNHEY, SMNVEV (reference sequence). In DNA, the CDR3 is TGTGCCAGCAGTTTGTTCGTGAGCTCCTATAATTCACCCCTCCACTTT. It translates to CASSLFVSSYNSPLHF.

The rearrangement uses TRBV3-1 (or the pseudogene TRBV3-2) and TRBJ1-3; a possible D gene is TRBD1 (5 bases). Germline CDR1 is LGHDT and CDR2 is YNNKEL (reference sequence). V was shortened by 4 bases and J by 2 bases, with 12 bases between the two germline ends. This CDR3 has 15 residues. The CDR3 is CASSPRGEAGNTIYF. The DNA of the CDR3 is TGTGCCAGCAGCCCTCGGGGGGAGGCTGGAAACACCATATATTTT.

This chain joins TRBV7-2 and TRBJ2-1, with 7 nucleotides matching TRBD1. The CDR3 contains 14 residues. With 2 bases clipped from V and 10 bases from J, the junction kept 8 bases outside the gene matches. CDR1 and CDR2 from the germline V gene are SGHTA and FQGNSA. CDR3 in DNA: TGTGCCAGCAGCTTAACGAGGGGACAGATCGAGCAGTTCTTC. Protein sequence: CASSLTRGQIEQFF.

The chain couples TRBV7-9 to TRBJ1-1; 8 bases match TRBD1. The CDR3 runs 15 residues. After removal of 5 bases from V and 1 base from J, the junction contained 6 bases not matched to a gene. The germline gives CDR1 SEHNR, CDR2 FQNEAQ (reference sequence). The CDR3 reads CASSLNRGWNTEAFF. In nucleotides, the CDR3 is TGTGCCAGCAGCCTCAACAGGGGGTGGAACACTGAAGCTTTCTTT.

This clone was counted only a few times. The rearrangement links TRBV4-1 to TRBJ2-7; 9 bases map to TRBD1. The J segment lost 5 bases and the V segment lost 1 base, leaving 6 bases of the junction unmatched. Germline lookup yields CDR1 MGHRA and CDR2 YSYEKL. This CDR3 has 15 amino acids. Here the CDR3 DNA reads TGCGCCAGCAGCCAAGCTGGGACAGGGCGCCACGAGCAGTACTTC. This translates into CASSQAGTGRHEQYF.

Only a few counts were recorded for this clone. The rearrangement links TRBV19 to TRBJ1-2; the match to TRBD1 covers 11 bases. CDR1 and CDR2 from the germline V gene are LNHDA and SQIVND (reference sequence). The CDR3 has 15 amino acids. Losses at the gene ends were 4 bases for V and 6 bases for J; bases not matched to a gene: 7. The CDR3 bases are TGTGCCAGTAGTACCAACGGACAGGGGGCAGATGGCTACACCTTC. Protein sequence: CASSTNGQGADGYTF.

This clone was detected only a few times. V is TRBV28 and J is TRBJ2-7, with 8 bases identical to TRBD1. Germline values: CDR1 MDHEN, CDR2 SYDVKM. The trim removed 8 bases at V and 6 bases at J, leaving 9 bases unmatched. This CDR3 is 13 amino acids long. CDR3 region: CASRTQGAPEQYF. The CDR3, as DNA: TGTGCCAGCCGTACCCAGGGGGCGCCCGAGCAGTACTTC.

The V and J genes are TRBV4-1 and TRBJ2-4; D remains ambiguous. The CDR3 consists of 15 residues. Looked up from germline, CDR1 is MGHRA and CDR2 is YSYEKL. Deletions cut 3 bases from V and 0 bases from J, with 9 bases between. This CDR3 reads CASSHLGLAKNIQYF. CDR3 nucleotide sequence: TGCGCCAGCAGCCACCTGGGCCTAGCCAAAAACATTCAGTACTTC.

V usage is TRBV6-1 and J usage is TRBJ1-3; a possible D gene is TRBD1 (5 bases). This CDR3 has 15 amino acids. Germline V gene sequence: CDR1 MNHNS, CDR2 SASEGT. Trimming left V 2 bases short and J 0 bases short, with 8 bases between. As DNA, the CDR3 is TGTGCCAGCAGTGAAATAACAGGCTCTGGAAACACCATATATTTT. Amino acids: CASSEITGSGNTIYF.

J is TRBJ1-1 and V is TRBV6-5; D is uncertain. Trimming pared 2 bases from V and 4 bases from J, leaving 8 bases between. This CDR3 comprises 13 residues. In germline, CDR1 is MNHEY, CDR2 SVGAGI. For the CDR3, the DNA is TGTGCCAGCAGTTACAGCCCTTCCACTGAAGCTTTCTTT. Translating gives CASSYSPSTEAFF.

The V gene is TRBV5-1, the J gene TRBJ1-6; D gene ambiguous. The CDR3 spans 15 residues. The V and J ends lost 4 bases and 6 bases respectively, with 14 bases between them. CDR1 is SGHRS and CDR2 is YFSETQ in the germline V gene. In DNA form, the CDR3 reads TGCGCCAGCAGCCTCTTGGCCACCTCTAATTCACCCCTCCACTTT. Its protein is CASSLLATSNSPLHF.

In this sample, this clone turned up a few times. The chain is built from TRBV2 and TRBJ2-5; 11 positions agree with TRBD2. This CDR3 is 15 amino acids long. The germline V gene encodes CDR1 SNHLY and CDR2 FYNNEI. Trimming removed 9 bases from V and 2 bases from J; junction bases left unmatched: 8. The CDR3 sequence is CARITTSGVQETQYF. As DNA, the CDR3 is TGTGCCAGGATTACGACTAGCGGGGTTCAAGAGACCCAGTACTTC.

The chain is built from TRBV30 and TRBJ1-4; D call uncertain. This CDR3 comprises 13 residues. CDR1 GTSNPN and CDR2 SVGIG come from the germline V gene (reference sequence). V gave up 2 bases and J gave up 7 bases, with 11 bases separating them. CDR3 nucleotide sequence: TGTGCCTGGAGTCGGGTATTAGGTGAAAAACTGTTTTTT. Its protein is CAWSRVLGEKLFF.

As to this clone: A read error may produce the germline difference seen at one junction end. The chain carries TRBV7-7 and TRBJ2-7; 7 nucleotides agree with TRBD1. Germline V gene data show CDR1 as SSHAT and CDR2 as FNYEAQ (reference sequence). This CDR3 is 15 amino acids long. The CDR3 here is CASSLEQGPTYEQYF. DNA for the CDR3: TGTGCTAGCAGCTTAGAACAGGGGCCCACCTACGAGCAGTACTTC.

The rearrangement joins TRBV9 to TRBJ1-6, with a tentative D call TRBD1 (5 bases). The length of the CDR3 is 15 residues. Germline CDR1 is SGDLS and CDR2 is YYNGEE. The V end lost 4 bases, the J end lost 10 bases, and 18 bases lay between the germline ends. CDR3 sequence (DNA): TGTGCCAGCAGCCCCCGGGACTTACGTGGATCACCCCTCCACTTT. Translation gives CASSPRDLRGSPLHF.

This CDR3 is CASSLENRMNTEAFF. The CDR3 bases are TGTGCCAGCAGCTTAGAAAACAGGATGAACACTGAAGCTTTCTTT. The chain joins TRBV7-2 to TRBJ1-1; perhaps TRBD1 as D (5 bases). Trimming removed 1 base from V and 0 bases from J, with 9 bases in between. This CDR3 has 15 amino acids. CDR1 and CDR2 (germline): SGHTA, FQGNSA.

The chain couples TRBV6-4 to TRBJ2-2; no firm D call. Germline CDR1 and CDR2: MRHNA and SNTAGT. CDR3 length: 14 residues. V lost 0 bases, J lost 7 bases, and 9 bases lay in between. CDR3 DNA: TGTGCCAGCAGTGACTCTGGGCATAACGGGGAGCTGTTTTTT. Its protein product is CASSDSGHNGELFF.

This rearrangement joins TRBV11-2 to TRBJ2-5; TRBD2 aligns across 9 bases. Germline CDR1 SGHAT, CDR2 FQNNGV. J gave up 9 bases and V 0 bases, and 14 bases lay outside the gene matches. This CDR3 has 17 amino acids. The CDR3 loop is CASSLDRYTSGPKAQYF. The DNA for the CDR3 is TGTGCCAGCAGCTTAGATCGGTATACTAGCGGGCCAAAGGCCCAGTACTTC.

V gene TRBV30 combines with J gene TRBJ1-2; D is ambiguous. In germline, CDR1 is GTSNPN, CDR2 SVGIG (reference sequence). CDR3 length: 13 residues. Trimming took off 5 bases at V and 4 bases at J, with 14 bases between the two ends. For the CDR3, the DNA is TGTGCCTGGTTCAACGGCGGTACCTATGGCTACACCTTC. This sequence encodes CAWFNGGTYGYTF.

The V and J genes are TRBV5-1 and TRBJ1-1; D is possibly TRBD1 (6 bases). Trimming cost V 3 bases and J 5 bases, with 14 bases left between them. CDR3 length equals 14 residues. Germline loops: CDR1 SGHRS, CDR2 YFSETQ. CDR3 in amino acids: CASSWNTGSTEAFF. The CDR3 DNA reads as TGCGCCAGCAGCTGGAACACAGGGTCGACTGAAGCTTTCTTT. The complete variable domain, with remaining parts taken from reference TRBV5-1 and TRBJ1-1, reads KAGVTQTPRYLIKTRGQQVTLSCSPISGHRSVSWYQQTPGQGLQFLFEYFSETQRNKGNFPGRFSGRQFSNSRSEMNVSTLELGDSALYLCASSWNTGSTEAFFGQGTRLTVV.

The chain employs TRBV27 and TRBJ2-7; 10 positions match TRBD1. Germline V gene lookup returns CDR1 MNHEY and CDR2 SMNVEV (reference sequence). CDR3 length: 14 residues. V lost 5 bases, J lost 4 bases, and 5 bases stayed unmatched. The CDR3 sequence: CASSLDRGRYEQYF. Here the CDR3 DNA reads TGTGCCAGCAGTCTAGACAGGGGGCGGTACGAGCAGTACTTC.

This clone was found once. The CDR3 bases are TGTGCCAGCAGCTTAGGTAAGGGGGGGGCCCAAGAGACCCAGTACTTC. This codes for CASSLGKGGAQETQYF. The chain has TRBV7-7 and TRBJ2-5; maybe TRBD2 (7 bases). V lost 1 base and J 1 base, leaving 13 bases between the germline ends. Germline lookup yields CDR1 SSHAT and CDR2 FNYEAQ (reference sequence). This CDR3 contains 16 residues.

The chain uses TRBV11-2 and TRBJ1-1; tentative D call: TRBD1 (5 bases). The germline V gene encodes CDR1 SGHAT and CDR2 FQNNGV. The length of the CDR3 is 15 residues. V lost 5 bases and J lost 3, with 16 bases in between. CDR3 sequence: CASSMGLLLDTEAFF. DNA of the CDR3: TGTGCCAGCAGCATGGGACTTCTGTTGGACACTGAAGCTTTCTTT.